What follows is one TCR beta chain and its context. Its antigen is not identified. In the same sample, other DNA sequences code for this CDR3. This record comes from a study of cytomegalovirus exposure and HLA in healthy donors. Overall study findings and caveats: A later analysis revealed that TCR association rates differed between HLA loci, peaking at DRB1 and bottoming out at HLA-C. Later analysis associated a missense DCLRE1C variant with TCR beta V- and J-gene trimming. A later analysis found most CMV-associated TCR beta chains apparently HLA-restricted.

Researchers ran the PCR with 60 Vbeta and 13 Jbeta primers. The repertoire was sequenced with immunoSEQ multiplex PCR; TCRdb's copy has only in-frame clones and lacks some. The sample consists of some 140,000 clones, 60% to 80% of them appearing once. The CDR3 consists of 16 residues. Losses at the gene ends were 5 bases for V and 0 bases for J; bases not matched to a gene: 4. The germline gives CDR1 LNHDA, CDR2 SQIVND (reference sequence). The sequencing input was PBMCs. The clonotype was recovered from a male donor in good health and CMV-seronegative. The rearrangement links TRBV19 to TRBJ1-4, with 9 nucleotides matching TRBD1. CDR3 nucleotide sequence: TGTGCCAGTAGTTTACAGGGGGCGGCAACTAATGAAAAACTGTTTTTT. It yields the protein CASSLQGAATNEKLFF.